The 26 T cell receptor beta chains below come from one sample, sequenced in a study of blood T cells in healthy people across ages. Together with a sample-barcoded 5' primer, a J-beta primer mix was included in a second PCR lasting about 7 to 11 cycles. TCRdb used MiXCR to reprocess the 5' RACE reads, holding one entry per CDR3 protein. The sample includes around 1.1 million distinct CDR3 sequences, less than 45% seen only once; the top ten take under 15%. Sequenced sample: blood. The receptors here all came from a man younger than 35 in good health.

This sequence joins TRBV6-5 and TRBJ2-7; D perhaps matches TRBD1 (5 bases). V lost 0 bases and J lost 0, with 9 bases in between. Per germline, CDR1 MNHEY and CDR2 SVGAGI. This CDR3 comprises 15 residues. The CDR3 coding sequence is TGTGCCAGCAGTTACTCGCTGGACACCTCCTACGAGCAGTACTTC. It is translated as CASSYSLDTSYEQYF.

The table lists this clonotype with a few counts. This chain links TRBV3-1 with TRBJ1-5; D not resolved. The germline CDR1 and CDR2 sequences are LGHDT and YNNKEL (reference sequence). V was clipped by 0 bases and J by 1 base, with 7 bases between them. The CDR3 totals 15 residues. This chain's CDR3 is CASSQDLVSNQPQHF. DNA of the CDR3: TGTGCCAGCAGCCAAGATTTAGTGAGCAATCAGCCCCAGCATTTT. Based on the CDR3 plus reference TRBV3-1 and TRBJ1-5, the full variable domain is DTAVSQTPKYLVTQMGNDKSIKCEQNLGHDTMYWYKQDSKKFLKIMFSYNNKELIINETVPNRFSPKSPDKAHLNLHINSLELGDSAVYFCASSQDLVSNQPQHFGDGTRLSIL.

CDR3 DNA sequence: TGCAGTGCTAGGAATTCAGACAGGGGTAACACTGAAGCTTTCTTT. This codes for CSARNSDRGNTEAFF. The chain employs TRBV20-1 and TRBJ1-1; TRBD1 matches 8 bases. Trimming cost V 3 bases and J 2 bases; bases outside gene matches: 8. The CDR3 consists of 15 residues. Germline V gives CDR1 DFQATT, CDR2 SNEGSKA (reference sequence).

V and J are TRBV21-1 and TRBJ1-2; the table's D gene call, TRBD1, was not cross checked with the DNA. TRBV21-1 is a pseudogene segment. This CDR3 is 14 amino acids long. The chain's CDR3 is CASRTDRGLYGYTF. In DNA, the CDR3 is TGTGCCAGCCGCACCGACAGGGGCCTATATGGCTACACCTTC.

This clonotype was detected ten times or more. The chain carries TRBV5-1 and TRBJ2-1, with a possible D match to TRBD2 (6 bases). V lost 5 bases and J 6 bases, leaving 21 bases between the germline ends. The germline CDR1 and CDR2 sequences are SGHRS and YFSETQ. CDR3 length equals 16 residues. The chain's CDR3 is CASSFTWGERGNEQFF. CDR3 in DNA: TGCGCCAGCAGTTTTACGTGGGGGGAACGGGGCAATGAGCAGTTCTTC.

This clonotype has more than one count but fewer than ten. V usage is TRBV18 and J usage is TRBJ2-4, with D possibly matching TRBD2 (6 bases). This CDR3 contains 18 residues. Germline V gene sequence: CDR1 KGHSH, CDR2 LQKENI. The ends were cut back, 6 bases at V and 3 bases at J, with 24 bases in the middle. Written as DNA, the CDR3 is TGTGCCAGCTCGCGAACCCCGCCGGGACTTATGGGCAAAAACATTCAGTACTTC. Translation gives CASSRTPPGLMGKNIQYF.

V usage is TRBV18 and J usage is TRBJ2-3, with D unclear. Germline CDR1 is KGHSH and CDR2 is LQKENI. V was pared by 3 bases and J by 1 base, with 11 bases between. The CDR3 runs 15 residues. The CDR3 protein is CASSPMTIGTDTQYF. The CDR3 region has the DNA TGTGCCAGCTCACCCATGACAATCGGCACAGATACGCAGTATTTT. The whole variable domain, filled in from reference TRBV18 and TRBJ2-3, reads NAGVMQNPRHLVRRRGQEARLRCSPMKGHSHVYWYRQLPEEGLKFMVYLQKENIIDESGMPKERFSAEFPKEGPSILRIQQVVRGDSAAYFCASSPMTIGTDTQYFGPGTRLTVL.

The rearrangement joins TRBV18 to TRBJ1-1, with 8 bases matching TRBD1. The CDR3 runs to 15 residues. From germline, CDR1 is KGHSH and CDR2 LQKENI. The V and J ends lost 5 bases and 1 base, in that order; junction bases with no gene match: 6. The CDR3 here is CASSIDRGGNTEAFF. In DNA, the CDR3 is TGTGCCAGCTCAATAGACAGGGGCGGGAACACTGAAGCTTTCTTT.

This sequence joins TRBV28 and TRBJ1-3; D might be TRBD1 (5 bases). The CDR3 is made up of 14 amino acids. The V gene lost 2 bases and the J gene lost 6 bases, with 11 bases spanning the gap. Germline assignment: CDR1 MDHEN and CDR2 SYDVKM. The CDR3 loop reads CASSLGGSENTIYF. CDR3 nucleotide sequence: TGTGCCAGCAGTTTAGGGGGGAGTGAAAACACCATATATTTT.

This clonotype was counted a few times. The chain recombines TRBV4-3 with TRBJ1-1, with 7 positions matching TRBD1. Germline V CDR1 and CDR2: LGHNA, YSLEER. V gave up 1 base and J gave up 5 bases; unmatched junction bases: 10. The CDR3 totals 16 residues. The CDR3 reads CASSQAGDSEGTEAFF. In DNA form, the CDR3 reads TGCGCCAGCAGCCAAGCCGGGGACAGCGAGGGGACTGAAGCTTTCTTT.

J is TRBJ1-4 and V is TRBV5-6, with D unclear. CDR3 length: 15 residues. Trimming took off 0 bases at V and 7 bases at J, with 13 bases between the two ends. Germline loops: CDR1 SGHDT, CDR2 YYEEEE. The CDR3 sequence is CASSLDAASAEKLFF. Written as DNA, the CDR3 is TGTGCCAGCAGCTTGGATGCTGCAAGCGCTGAAAAACTGTTTTTT.

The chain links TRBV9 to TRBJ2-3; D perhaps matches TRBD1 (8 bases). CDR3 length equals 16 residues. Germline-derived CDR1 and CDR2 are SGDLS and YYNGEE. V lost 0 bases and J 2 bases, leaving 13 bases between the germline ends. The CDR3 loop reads CASSVDRGGVTDTQYF. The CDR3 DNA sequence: TGTGCCAGCAGCGTAGACAGGGGGGGCGTCACAGATACGCAGTATTTT. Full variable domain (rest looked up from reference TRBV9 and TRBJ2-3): DSGVTQTPKHLITATGQRVTLRCSPRSGDLSVYWYQQSLDQGLQFLIQYYNGEERAKGNILERFSAQQFPDLHSELNLSSLELGDSALYFCASSVDRGGVTDTQYFGPGTRLTVL.

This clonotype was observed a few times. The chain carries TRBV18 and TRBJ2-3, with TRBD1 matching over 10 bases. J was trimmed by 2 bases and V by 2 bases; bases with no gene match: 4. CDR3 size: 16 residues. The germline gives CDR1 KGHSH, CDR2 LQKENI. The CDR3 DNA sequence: TGTGCCAGCTCACCAAGGGACAGGGGTAACACAGATACGCAGTATTTT. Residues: CASSPRDRGNTDTQYF.

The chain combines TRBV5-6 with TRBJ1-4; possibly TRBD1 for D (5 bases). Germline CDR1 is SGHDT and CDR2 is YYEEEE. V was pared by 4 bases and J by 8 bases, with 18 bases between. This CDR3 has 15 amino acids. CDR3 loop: CASSLGRGFGEKLFF. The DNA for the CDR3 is TGTGCCAGCAGCCTGGGCCGGGGGTTTGGGGAAAAACTGTTTTTT.

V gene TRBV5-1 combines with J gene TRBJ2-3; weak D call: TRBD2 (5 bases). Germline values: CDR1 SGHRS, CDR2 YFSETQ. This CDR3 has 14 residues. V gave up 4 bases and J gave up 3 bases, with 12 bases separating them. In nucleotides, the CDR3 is TGCGCCAGCAGCCCTGACGGGGTAACAGATACGCAGTATTTT. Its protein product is CASSPDGVTDTQYF.

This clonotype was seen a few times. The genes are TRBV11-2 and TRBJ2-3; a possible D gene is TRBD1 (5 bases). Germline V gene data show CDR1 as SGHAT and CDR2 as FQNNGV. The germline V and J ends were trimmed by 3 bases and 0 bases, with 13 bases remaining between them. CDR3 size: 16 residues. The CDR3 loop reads CASSFGRGSSTDTQYF. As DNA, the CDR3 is TGTGCCAGCAGCTTTGGTAGGGGCTCTAGCACAGATACGCAGTATTTT. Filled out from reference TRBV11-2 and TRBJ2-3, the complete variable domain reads EAGVAQSPRYKIIEKRQSVAFWCNPISGHATLYWYQQILGQGPKLLIQFQNNGVVDDSQLPKDRFSAERLKGVDSTLKIQPAKLEDSAVYLCASSFGRGSSTDTQYFGPGTRLTVL.

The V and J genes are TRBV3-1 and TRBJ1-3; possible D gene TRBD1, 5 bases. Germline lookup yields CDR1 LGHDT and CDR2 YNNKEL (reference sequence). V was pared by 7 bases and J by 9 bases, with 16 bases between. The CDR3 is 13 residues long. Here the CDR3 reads CASTGDSWSTIYF. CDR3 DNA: TGTGCCAGCACCGGGGACTCTTGGAGCACCATATATTTT.

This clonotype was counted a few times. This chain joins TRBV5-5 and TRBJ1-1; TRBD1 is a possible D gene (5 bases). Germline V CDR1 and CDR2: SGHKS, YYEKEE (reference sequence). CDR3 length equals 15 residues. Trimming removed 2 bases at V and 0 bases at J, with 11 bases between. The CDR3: CASSFGGGMNTEAFF. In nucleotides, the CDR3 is TGTGCCAGCAGCTTTGGGGGAGGCATGAACACTGAAGCTTTCTTT.

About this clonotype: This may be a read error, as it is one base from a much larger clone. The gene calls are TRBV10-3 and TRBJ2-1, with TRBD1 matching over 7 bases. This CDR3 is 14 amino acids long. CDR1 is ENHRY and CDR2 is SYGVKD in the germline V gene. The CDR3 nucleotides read TGTGCCATCACAGGGGGACAGTCCTACAATGAGCACTTCTTC. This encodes CAITGGQSYNEHFF.

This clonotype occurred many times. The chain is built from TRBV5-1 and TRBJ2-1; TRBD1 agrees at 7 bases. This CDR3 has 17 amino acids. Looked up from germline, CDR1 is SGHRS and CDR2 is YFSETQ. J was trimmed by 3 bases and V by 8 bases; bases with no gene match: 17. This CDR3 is CASGGKTKGQIYNEQFF. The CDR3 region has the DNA TGCGCCAGTGGGGGTAAGACTAAGGGACAGATCTACAATGAGCAGTTCTTC.

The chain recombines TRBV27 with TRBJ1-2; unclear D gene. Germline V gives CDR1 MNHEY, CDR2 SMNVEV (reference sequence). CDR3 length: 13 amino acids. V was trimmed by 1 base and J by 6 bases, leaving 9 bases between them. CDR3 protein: CASSLLEVHGYTF. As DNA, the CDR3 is TGTGCCAGCAGTTTATTGGAAGTACATGGCTACACCTTC.

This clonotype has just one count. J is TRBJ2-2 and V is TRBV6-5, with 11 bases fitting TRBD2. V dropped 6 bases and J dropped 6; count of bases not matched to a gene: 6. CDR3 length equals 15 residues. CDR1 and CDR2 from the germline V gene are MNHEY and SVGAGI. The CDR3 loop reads CASRIAGGSAGELFF. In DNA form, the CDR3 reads TGTGCCAGCAGGATAGCGGGAGGGTCCGCCGGGGAGCTGTTTTTT.

CDR3 nucleotides: TGTGCCAGCATTGGGGACAGCCGAACGGGGGGCTACACCTTC. This gives the protein CASIGDSRTGGYTF. The chain has TRBV2 and TRBJ1-2, with 7 positions matching TRBD1. Germline V CDR1 and CDR2: SNHLY, FYNNEI. The CDR3 totals 14 residues. V shed 7 bases and J 8 bases; nucleotides not matched to a gene: 13.

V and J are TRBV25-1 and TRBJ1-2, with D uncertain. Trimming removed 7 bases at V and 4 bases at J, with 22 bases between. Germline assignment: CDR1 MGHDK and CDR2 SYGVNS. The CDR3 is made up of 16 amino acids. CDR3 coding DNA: TGTGCCAGCACCTCTAGTATCGGAATGAGCGGCTATGGCTACACCTTC. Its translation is CASTSSIGMSGYGYTF.

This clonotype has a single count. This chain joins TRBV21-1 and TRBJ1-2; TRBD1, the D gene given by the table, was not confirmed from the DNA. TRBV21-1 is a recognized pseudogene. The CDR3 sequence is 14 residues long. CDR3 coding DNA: TGTGCCAGCAGCAGGGGCCATTATAACTATGGCTACACCTTC. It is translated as CASSRGHYNYGYTF.

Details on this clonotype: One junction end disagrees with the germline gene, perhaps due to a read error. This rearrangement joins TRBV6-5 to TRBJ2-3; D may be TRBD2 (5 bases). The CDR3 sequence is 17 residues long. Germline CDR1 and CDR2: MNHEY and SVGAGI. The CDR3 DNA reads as TGTGCCAGCAGTTACTCGATCCGAGCGGCTAGCACAGATACGCGGTATTTT. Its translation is CASSYSIRAASTDTRYF.